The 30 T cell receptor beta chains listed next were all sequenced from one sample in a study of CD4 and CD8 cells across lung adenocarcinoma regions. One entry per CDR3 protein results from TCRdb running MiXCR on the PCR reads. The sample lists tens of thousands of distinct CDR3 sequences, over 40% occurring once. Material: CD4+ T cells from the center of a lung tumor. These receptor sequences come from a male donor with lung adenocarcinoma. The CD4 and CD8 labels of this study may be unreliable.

The CDR3 loop is CASSSDRGVGKLFF. The CDR3 nucleotides read TGTGCCAGCAGCTCCGACAGGGGCGTGGGAAAACTGTTTTTT. The genes are TRBV5-5 and TRBJ1-4; 8 bases are a match to TRBD1. Trimming removed 3 bases from V and 10 bases from J; junction bases left unmatched: 8. CDR1 is SGHKS and CDR2 is YYEKEE in the germline V gene (reference sequence). The CDR3 is 14 amino acids.

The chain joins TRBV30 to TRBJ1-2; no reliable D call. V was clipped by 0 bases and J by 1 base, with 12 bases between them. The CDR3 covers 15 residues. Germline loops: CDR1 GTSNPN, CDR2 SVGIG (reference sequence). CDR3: CAWSVPRRSNYGYTF. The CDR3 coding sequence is TGTGCCTGGAGTGTACCCAGGAGAAGTAACTATGGCTACACCTTC.

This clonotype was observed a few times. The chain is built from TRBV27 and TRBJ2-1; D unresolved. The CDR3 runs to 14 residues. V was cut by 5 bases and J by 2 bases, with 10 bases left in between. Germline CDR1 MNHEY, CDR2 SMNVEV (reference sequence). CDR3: CASSPLTPYNEQFF. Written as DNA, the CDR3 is TGTGCCAGCAGTCCTCTTACCCCCTACAATGAGCAGTTCTTC.

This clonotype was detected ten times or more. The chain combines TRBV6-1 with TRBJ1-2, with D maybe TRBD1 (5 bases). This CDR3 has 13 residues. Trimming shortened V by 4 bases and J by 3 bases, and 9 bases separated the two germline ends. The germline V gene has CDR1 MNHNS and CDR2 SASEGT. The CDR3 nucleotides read TGTGCCAGCAGTGTCGGCAGGGACTATGGCTACACCTTC. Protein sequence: CASSVGRDYGYTF.

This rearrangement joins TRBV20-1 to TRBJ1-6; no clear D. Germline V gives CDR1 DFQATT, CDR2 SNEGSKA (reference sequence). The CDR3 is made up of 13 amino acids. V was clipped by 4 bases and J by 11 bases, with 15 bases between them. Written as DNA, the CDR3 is TGCAGTGCTACGGTGGGCCCGAACCCACCCCTCCACTTT. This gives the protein CSATVGPNPPLHF.

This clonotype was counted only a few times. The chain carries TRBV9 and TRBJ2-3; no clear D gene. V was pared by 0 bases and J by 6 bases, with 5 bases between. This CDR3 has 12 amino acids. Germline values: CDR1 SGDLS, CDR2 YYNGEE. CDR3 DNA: TGTGCCAGCAGCGTAGGAAGGGATACGCAGTATTTT. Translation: CASSVGRDTQYF. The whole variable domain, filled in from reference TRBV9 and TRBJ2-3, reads DSGVTQTPKHLITATGQRVTLRCSPRSGDLSVYWYQQSLDQGLQFLIQYYNGEERAKGNILERFSAQQFPDLHSELNLSSLELGDSALYFCASSVGRDTQYFGPGTRLTVL.

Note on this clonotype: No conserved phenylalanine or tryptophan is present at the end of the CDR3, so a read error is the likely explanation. The CDR3 nucleotides are TGTGCCAGCAGTGAAGAGGTTTGGGAGACCCAGTACTCG. Amino acids: CASSEEVWETQYS. The chain is built from TRBV6-1 and TRBJ2-5, with unresolved D. Germline CDR1 reads MNHNS; CDR2 reads SASEGT. The ends were cut back, 1 base at V and 5 bases at J, with 8 bases in the middle. The CDR3 spans 13 residues.

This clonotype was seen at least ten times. DNA for the CDR3: TGTGCCAGCAGTTACTCGTATGACAGGGGAGGAACTGAAGCTTTCTTT. This sequence encodes CASSYSYDRGGTEAFF. The chain links TRBV6-5 to TRBJ1-1, with 8 bases fitting TRBD1. The CDR3 is 16 amino acids. With 0 bases clipped from V and 5 bases from J, the junction kept 8 bases outside the gene matches. Germline-derived CDR1 and CDR2 are MNHEY and SVGAGI.

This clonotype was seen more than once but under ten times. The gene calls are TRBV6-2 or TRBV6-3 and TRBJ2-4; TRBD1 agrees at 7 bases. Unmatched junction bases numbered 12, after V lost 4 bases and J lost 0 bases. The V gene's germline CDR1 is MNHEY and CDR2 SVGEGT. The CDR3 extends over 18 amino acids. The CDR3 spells CASSFLRDRVLAKNIQYF. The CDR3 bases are TGTGCCAGCAGTTTCCTCCGGGACAGAGTTCTAGCCAAAAACATTCAGTACTTC.

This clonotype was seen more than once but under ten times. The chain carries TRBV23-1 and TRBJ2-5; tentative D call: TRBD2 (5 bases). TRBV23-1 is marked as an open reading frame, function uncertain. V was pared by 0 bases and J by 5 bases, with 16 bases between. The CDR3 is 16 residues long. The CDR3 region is CASSQSGRGSGETQYF. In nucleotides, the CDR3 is TGCGCCAGCAGTCAATCGGGTCGGGGTTCGGGGGAGACCCAGTACTTC.

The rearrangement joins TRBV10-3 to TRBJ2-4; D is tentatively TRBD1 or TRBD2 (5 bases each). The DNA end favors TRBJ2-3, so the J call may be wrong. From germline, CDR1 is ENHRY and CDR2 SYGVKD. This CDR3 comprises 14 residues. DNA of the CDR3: TGTCGCGTTACGGGGCTGTTGACCACAGATATTCAGTATTTT. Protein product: CRVTGLLTTDIQYF.

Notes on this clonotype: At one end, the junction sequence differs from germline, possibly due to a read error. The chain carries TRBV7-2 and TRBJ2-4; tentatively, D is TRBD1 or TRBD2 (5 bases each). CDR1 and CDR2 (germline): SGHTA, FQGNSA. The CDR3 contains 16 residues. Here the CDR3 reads CASSLTGLSATNTQYF. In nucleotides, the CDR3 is TGTGCGAGCAGCTTAACGGGGCTGTCAGCCACAAACACGCAGTACTTC.

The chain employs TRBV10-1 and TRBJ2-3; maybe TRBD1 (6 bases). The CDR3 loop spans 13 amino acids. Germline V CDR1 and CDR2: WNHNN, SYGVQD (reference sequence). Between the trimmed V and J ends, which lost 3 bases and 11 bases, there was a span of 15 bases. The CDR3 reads CASSDRDTGEQYF. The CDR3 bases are TGCGCCAGCAGTGACAGGGACACCGGGGAGCAGTATTTT.

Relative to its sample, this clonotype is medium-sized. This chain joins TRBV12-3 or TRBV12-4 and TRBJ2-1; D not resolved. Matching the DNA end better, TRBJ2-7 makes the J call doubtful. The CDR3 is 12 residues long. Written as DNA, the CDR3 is TGTGCCAGCAGCCAAGGACGCTACGAGCAGTACTTC. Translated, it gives CASSQGRYEQYF.

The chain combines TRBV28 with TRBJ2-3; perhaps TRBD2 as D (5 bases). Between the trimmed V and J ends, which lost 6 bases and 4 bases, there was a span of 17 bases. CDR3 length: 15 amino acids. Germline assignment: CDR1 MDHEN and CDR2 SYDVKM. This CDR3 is CASSGWGYGADTQYF. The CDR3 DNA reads TGTGCCAGCAGCGGGTGGGGATACGGGGCAGATACGCAGTATTTT.

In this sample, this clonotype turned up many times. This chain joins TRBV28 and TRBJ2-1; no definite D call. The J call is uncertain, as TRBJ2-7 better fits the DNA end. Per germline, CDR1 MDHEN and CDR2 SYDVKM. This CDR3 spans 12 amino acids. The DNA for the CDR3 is TGTGCCAGCAGTTCCGTGGGTTACGAGCAGTACTTC. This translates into CASSSVGYEQYF.

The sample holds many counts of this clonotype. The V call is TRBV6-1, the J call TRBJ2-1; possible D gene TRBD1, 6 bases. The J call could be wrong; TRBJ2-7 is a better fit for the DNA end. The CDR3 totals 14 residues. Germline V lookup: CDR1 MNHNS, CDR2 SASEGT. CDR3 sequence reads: CASRETTGWYEQYF. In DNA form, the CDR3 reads TGTGCCAGCAGAGAGACTACAGGGTGGTACGAGCAGTACTTC.

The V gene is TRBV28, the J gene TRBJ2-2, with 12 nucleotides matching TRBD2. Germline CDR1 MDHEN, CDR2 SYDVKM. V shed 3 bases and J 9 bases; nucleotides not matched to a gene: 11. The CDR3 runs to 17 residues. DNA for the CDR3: TGTGCCAGCAGTTTTTCAGAAAGACTAGCGGGAGTCCGGGAGCTGTTTTTT. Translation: CASSFSERLAGVRELFF.

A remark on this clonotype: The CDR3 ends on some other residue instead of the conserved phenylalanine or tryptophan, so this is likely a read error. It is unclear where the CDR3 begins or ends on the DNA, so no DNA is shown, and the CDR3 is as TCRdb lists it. The CDR3 sequence: CAIGPILGDTRYS. The chain employs TRBV12-3 or TRBV12-4 and TRBJ2-3. The CDR3 spans 13 amino acids, including both terminal residues.

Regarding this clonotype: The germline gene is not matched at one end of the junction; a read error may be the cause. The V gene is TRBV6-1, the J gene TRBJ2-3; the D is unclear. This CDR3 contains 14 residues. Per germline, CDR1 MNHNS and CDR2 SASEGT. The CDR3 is CASSGSSAQNMQYF. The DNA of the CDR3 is TGTGCCAGCAGTGGGTCGTCAGCTCAAAACATGCAGTACTTT.

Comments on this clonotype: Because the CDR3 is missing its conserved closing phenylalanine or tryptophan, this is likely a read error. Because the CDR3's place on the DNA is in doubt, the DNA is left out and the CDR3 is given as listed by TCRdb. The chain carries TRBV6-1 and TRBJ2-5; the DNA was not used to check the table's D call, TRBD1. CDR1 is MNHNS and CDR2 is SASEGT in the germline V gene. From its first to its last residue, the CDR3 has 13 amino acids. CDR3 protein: CASTARGEASQHL.

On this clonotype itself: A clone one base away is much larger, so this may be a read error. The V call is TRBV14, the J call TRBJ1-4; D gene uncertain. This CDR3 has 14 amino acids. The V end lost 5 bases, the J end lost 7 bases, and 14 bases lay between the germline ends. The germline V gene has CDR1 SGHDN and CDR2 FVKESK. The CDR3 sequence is CASSNTGLGEKLFF. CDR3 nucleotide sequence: TGTGCCAGCAGCAACACGGGATTGGGTGAAAAACTGTTTTTT.

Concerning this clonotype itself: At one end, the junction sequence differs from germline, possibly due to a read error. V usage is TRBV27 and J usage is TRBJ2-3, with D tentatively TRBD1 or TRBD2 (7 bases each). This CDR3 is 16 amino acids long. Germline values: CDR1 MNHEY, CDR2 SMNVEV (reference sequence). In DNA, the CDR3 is TGTGCTAGCAGGGGTCAGGGGGGGCACCTCCCAGAGACCCAGTATTTT. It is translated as CASRGQGGHLPETQYF.

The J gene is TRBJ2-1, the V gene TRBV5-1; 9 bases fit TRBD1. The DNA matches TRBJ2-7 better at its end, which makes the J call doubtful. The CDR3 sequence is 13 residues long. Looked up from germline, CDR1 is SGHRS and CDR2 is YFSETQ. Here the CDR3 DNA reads TGCGCCAGCAGCTCCGTGACAGGGGGGGAGCAGTACTTC. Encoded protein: CASSSVTGGEQYF.

The CDR3 protein is CARRLQAGIPGTQFF. For the CDR3, the DNA is TGTGCCAGGAGACTCCAGGCTGGAATTCCAGGGACGCAGTTTTTT. The chain uses TRBV6-1 and TRBJ2-2; D may match TRBD1 or TRBD2 (5 bases each). Trimming removed 9 bases from V and 16 bases from J, with 30 bases in between. This CDR3 contains 15 residues. Germline V gene lookup returns CDR1 MNHNS and CDR2 SASEGT.

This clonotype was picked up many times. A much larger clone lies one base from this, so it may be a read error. CDR3 in amino acids: CASSYSDSNEQYF. CDR3 nucleotides: TGTGCCAGCAGTTACTCTGACTCCAATGAGCAGTACTTC. This chain links TRBV6-5 with TRBJ2-5, with unresolved D. V lost 0 bases, J lost 11 bases, and 13 bases lay in between. The CDR3 loop spans 13 amino acids. Germline CDR1 MNHEY, CDR2 SVGAGI.

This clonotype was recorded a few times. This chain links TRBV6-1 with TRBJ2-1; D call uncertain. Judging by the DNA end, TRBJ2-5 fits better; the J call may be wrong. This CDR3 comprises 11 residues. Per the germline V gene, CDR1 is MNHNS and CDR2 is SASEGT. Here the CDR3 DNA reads TGTGCCAGCAGCCCCTCGGAGACCCAGTACTTC. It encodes CASSPSETQYF.

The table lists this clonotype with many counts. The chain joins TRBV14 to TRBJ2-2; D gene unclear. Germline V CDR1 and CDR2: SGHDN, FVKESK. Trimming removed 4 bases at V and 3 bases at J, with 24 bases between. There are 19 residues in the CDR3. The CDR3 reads CASSLSNRRVARDTGELFF. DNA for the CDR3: TGTGCCAGCAGCCTCTCCAACCGTCGGGTGGCTCGAGACACCGGGGAGCTGTTTTTT. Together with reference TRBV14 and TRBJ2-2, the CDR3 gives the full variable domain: EAGVTQFPSHSVIEKGQTVTLRCDPISGHDNLYWYRRVMGKEIKFLLHFVKESKQDESGMPNNRFLAERTGGTYSTLKVQPAELEDSGVYFCASSLSNRRVARDTGELFFGEGSRLTVL.

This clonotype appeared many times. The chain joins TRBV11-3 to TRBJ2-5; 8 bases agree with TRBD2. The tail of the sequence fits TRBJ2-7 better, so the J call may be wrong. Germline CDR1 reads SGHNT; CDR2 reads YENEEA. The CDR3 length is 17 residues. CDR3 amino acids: CASSSPLGLGSLYEQYF. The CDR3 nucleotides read TGTGCCAGCAGCTCACCCCTGGGACTAGGGAGCCTGTACGAGCAGTACTTC.

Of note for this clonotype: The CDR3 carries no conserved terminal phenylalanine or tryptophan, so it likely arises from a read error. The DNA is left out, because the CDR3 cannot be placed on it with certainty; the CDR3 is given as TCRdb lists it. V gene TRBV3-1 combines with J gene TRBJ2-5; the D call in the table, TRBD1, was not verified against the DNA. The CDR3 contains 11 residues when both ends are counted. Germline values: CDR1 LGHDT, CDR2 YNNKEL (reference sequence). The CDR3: CAGSLLGAALL.